The 18 T cell receptor beta chains given below trace back to one sample, sequenced in a study of shared clonotypes between healthy human individuals. Naive CD8 cells lacked CD45RO and underwent positive selection for CCR7, leaving out terminally differentiated effector memory CD45RA+ cells. Profiling relied on immunoSEQ multiplex PCR, and the TCRdb table lists in-frame clones only, not all of them. The table lists roughly 2,000,000 clones, over 85% of them singletons. Sequencing used naive CD8+ T cells from PBMCs. The receptors were gathered from a man between 18 and 35 years old in good health. Some clones in this sample may be carry-over from other donors' samples.

The CDR3 here is CASSLSLGQISYEQYF. In DNA form, the CDR3 reads TGTGCCAGCAGTTTATCGTTGGGACAGATCTCCTACGAGCAGTACTTC. The chain carries TRBV27 and TRBJ2-7; TRBD1 matches at 7 bases. CDR1 is MNHEY, CDR2 SMNVEV, per germline (reference sequence). Trimming at V came to 0 bases and at J to 0 bases, leaving 5 bases not matched to a gene. The CDR3 covers 16 residues.

The V gene is TRBV27, the J gene TRBJ2-1; D gene unclear. CDR3 length: 13 residues. The V end lost 3 bases, the J end lost 2 bases, and 5 bases lay between the germline ends. The germline gives CDR1 MNHEY, CDR2 SMNVEV (reference sequence). The CDR3 is CASSFVAYNEQFF. The CDR3 DNA reads TGTGCCAGCAGTTTCGTGGCCTACAATGAGCAGTTCTTC.

This clone showed up just a few times. Other DNA sequences in this sample translate to the same CDR3. The CDR3 DNA reads TGTGCCAGCAGTTACTCAGGGGGGAACACCGGGGAGCTGTTTTTT. It codes for CASSYSGGNTGELFF. J is TRBJ2-2 and V is TRBV6-5; TRBD1 might be the D (6 bases). The CDR3 loop spans 15 amino acids. V was clipped by 0 bases and J by 1 base, with 6 bases between them. Per the germline V gene, CDR1 is MNHEY and CDR2 is SVGAGI.

The CDR3 DNA reads TGTGCCAGCAGCAAATACCCCTCGGTTGGCCGCCCCTCAACTAATGAAAAACTGTTTTTT. It yields the protein CASSKYPSVGRPSTNEKLFF. The J gene is TRBJ1-4, the V gene TRBV21-1. TRBV21-1 is termed a pseudogene. There are 20 residues in the CDR3.

In DNA, the CDR3 is TGTGCCAGCAGTTTAAGAGGATCAGGGGACAATGAGCAGTTCTTC. Translated, it gives CASSLRGSGDNEQFF. V usage is TRBV28 and J usage is TRBJ2-1; D possibly corresponds to TRBD1 (6 bases). This CDR3 comprises 15 residues. The germline gives CDR1 MDHEN, CDR2 SYDVKM. Trimming removed 2 bases from V and 5 bases from J, with 13 bases in between.

A single count supports this clone. One end of the junction does not line up with germline, which may come from a read error. The V call is TRBV7-9, the J call TRBJ2-1; no firm D call. Germline V gene lookup returns CDR1 SEHNR and CDR2 FQNEAQ (reference sequence). This CDR3 comprises 13 residues. Here the CDR3 DNA reads TGTGCCGGCAGCTTAGGCAGCAACAATGAGCAGTTCTTC. Translated, it gives CAGSLGSNNEQFF.

The gene calls are TRBV15 and TRBJ2-5; TRBD2 aligns across 7 bases. The germline V gene encodes CDR1 LNHNV and CDR2 YYDKDF (reference sequence). This CDR3 has 14 amino acids. Trimming at V came to 8 bases and at J to 2 bases, leaving 8 bases not matched to a gene. CDR3 protein: CATLGEGWQETQYF. The CDR3 nucleotides read TGTGCCACCCTGGGGGAGGGCTGGCAAGAGACCCAGTACTTC.

The rearrangement uses TRBV7-8 and TRBJ2-7; 9 bases match TRBD2. V was clipped by 4 bases and J by 3 bases; unmatched bases: 7. Germline lookup yields CDR1 SGHVS and CDR2 FQNEAQ. This CDR3 region has 15 residues. The CDR3 spells CASSWSTSGVYEQYF. Here the CDR3 DNA reads TGTGCCAGCAGCTGGTCGACTAGCGGAGTCTACGAGCAGTACTTC.

The chain couples TRBV7-9 to TRBJ1-6, with D uncertain. Trimming shortened V by 5 bases and J by 7 bases, and 15 bases separated the two germline ends. This CDR3 is built from 15 residues. Looked up from germline, CDR1 is SEHNR and CDR2 is FQNEAQ (reference sequence). In nucleotides, the CDR3 is TGTGCCAGCAGCCCGGCTATAGGAGGGAATTCACCCCTCCACTTT. It translates to CASSPAIGGNSPLHF.

This chain links TRBV5-1 with TRBJ2-7; TRBD1 matches 8 bases. The germline gives CDR1 SGHRS, CDR2 YFSETQ. After removal of 4 bases from V and 4 bases from J, the junction contained 10 bases not matched to a gene. The CDR3 contains 15 residues. The CDR3 here is CASSTSTGEVYEQYF. The DNA of the CDR3 is TGCGCCAGCAGCACCTCGACAGGGGAGGTATACGAGCAGTACTTC.

The chain uses TRBV25-1 and TRBJ2-2; D not certain. The CDR3 consists of 14 residues. Germline CDR1 is MGHDK and CDR2 is SYGVNS. V lost 3 bases to trimming and J lost 5 bases, with 10 bases between them. The CDR3 region has the DNA TGTGCCAGCAGTGACAGTGGTTATACCGGGGAGCTGTTTTTT. Translated: CASSDSGYTGELFF.

The chain couples TRBV27 to TRBJ2-1, with 8 bases identical to TRBD1. CDR3 length: 14 residues. CDR1 and CDR2 (germline): MNHEY, SMNVEV (reference sequence). V was pared by 4 bases and J by 2 bases, with 1 base of the junction left unmatched. The CDR3 protein is CASSWTGPYNEQFF. The CDR3 DNA reads as TGTGCCAGCAGTTGGACAGGGCCCTACAATGAGCAGTTCTTC.

The rearrangement joins TRBV7-6 to TRBJ2-1; TRBD2 matches at 7 bases. The CDR3 runs 15 residues. The J segment lost 5 bases and the V segment lost 8 bases, leaving 12 bases of the junction unmatched. CDR1 SGHVS and CDR2 FNYEAQ come from the germline V gene. CDR3: CASGVLAGAHNEQFF. The CDR3 DNA sequence: TGTGCCAGCGGGGTTTTAGCGGGTGCGCACAATGAGCAGTTCTTC.

The chain uses TRBV6-5 and TRBJ2-5; D may match TRBD1 or TRBD2 (5 bases each). CDR3 length: 14 amino acids. Trimming took 10 bases from V and 3 from J, leaving 18 bases between them. The germline V gene has CDR1 MNHEY and CDR2 SVGAGI. DNA of the CDR3: TGTGCCACCTCAAAACGGGACCTAAAAGAGACCCAGTACTTC. Protein: CATSKRDLKETQYF.

The genes are TRBV30 and TRBJ2-3, with D possibly being TRBD2 (6 bases). Trimming pared 1 base from V and 0 bases from J, leaving 14 bases between. CDR1 is GTSNPN and CDR2 is SVGIG in the germline V gene (reference sequence). The CDR3 totals 16 residues. Written as DNA, the CDR3 is TGTGCCTGGAGTGGATTTTTAAGCGGGAGCACAGATACGCAGTATTTT. Translation: CAWSGFLSGSTDTQYF.

This clone was seen a single time. This rearrangement joins TRBV9 to TRBJ2-7; 10 bases match TRBD2. V shed 4 bases, J shed 3 bases, and the junction held 1 base outside the gene matches. The V gene's germline CDR1 is SGDLS and CDR2 YYNGEE. The CDR3 extends over 13 amino acids. CDR3 nucleotide sequence: TGTGCCAGCAGCCAGCGGGGGGGCTACGAGCAGTACTTC. This codes for CASSQRGGYEQYF.

This chain connects TRBV15 to TRBJ2-1, with a weak D call TRBD2 (5 bases). V was cut by 3 bases and J by 0 bases, with 15 bases left in between. In germline, CDR1 is LNHNV, CDR2 YYDKDF (reference sequence). This CDR3 comprises 17 residues. CDR3 sequence reads: CATSRALTGSSYNEQFF. The CDR3 bases are TGTGCCACCAGCAGGGCTCTCACGGGGAGCTCCTACAATGAGCAGTTCTTC.

The chain uses TRBV9 and TRBJ2-1; TRBD1 is a possible D gene (6 bases). Between the trimmed V and J ends, which lost 3 bases and 8 bases, there was a span of 9 bases. The CDR3 covers 12 residues. Germline V lookup: CDR1 SGDLS, CDR2 YYNGEE. CDR3 DNA sequence: TGTGCCAGCAGCGGGGGGCCGGATGAGCAGTTCTTC. Translation gives CASSGGPDEQFF.